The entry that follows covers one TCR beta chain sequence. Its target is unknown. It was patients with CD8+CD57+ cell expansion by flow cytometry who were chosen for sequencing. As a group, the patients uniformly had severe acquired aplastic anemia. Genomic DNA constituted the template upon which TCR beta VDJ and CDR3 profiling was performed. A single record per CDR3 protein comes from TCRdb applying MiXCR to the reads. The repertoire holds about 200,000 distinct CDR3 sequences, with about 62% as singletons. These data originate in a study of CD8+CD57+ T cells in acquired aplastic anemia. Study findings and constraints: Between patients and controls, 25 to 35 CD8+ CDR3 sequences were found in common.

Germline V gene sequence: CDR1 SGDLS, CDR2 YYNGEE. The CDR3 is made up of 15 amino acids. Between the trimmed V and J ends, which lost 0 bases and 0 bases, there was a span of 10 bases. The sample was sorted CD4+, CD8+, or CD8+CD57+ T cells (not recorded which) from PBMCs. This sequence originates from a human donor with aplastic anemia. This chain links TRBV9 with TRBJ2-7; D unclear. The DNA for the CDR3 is TGTGCCAGCAGCGTAGGCAGCTCGAGCTCCTACGAGCAGTACTTC. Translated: CASSVGSSSSYEQYF.